The 2 T cell receptor beta chains below come from one sample, sequenced in a study of blood T cell repertoires in COVID-19. The method was immunoSEQ multiplex PCR; TCRdb's version includes in-frame clones alone and lacks a portion of them. The table includes approximately 50,000 clones, 78% detected once. The sequencing input was PBMCs or T cells enriched from blood (not recorded which). These receptors were obtained from a woman aged 50 to 60 with acute COVID-19.

The gene calls are TRBV7-9 and TRBJ2-5, with 8 bases identical to TRBD2. The CDR3 is 16 residues long. The germline V gene has CDR1 SEHNR and CDR2 FQNEAQ (reference sequence). J was trimmed by 5 bases and V by 3 bases; bases with no gene match: 11. The CDR3 here is CASSFYSGGRDETQYF. The CDR3 nucleotides read TGTGCCAGCAGCTTTTACAGCGGGGGACGGGATGAGACCCAGTACTTC.

The chain joins TRBV6-5 to TRBJ2-5; 7 bases map to TRBD2. Losses at the gene ends were 7 bases for V and 2 bases for J; bases not matched to a gene: 7. Germline-derived CDR1 and CDR2 are MNHEY and SVGAGI. This CDR3 comprises 14 residues. The CDR3 sequence is CASTSLGGQETQYF. The CDR3 DNA follows: TGTGCCAGCACCTCTCTGGGGGGGCAAGAGACCCAGTACTTC.